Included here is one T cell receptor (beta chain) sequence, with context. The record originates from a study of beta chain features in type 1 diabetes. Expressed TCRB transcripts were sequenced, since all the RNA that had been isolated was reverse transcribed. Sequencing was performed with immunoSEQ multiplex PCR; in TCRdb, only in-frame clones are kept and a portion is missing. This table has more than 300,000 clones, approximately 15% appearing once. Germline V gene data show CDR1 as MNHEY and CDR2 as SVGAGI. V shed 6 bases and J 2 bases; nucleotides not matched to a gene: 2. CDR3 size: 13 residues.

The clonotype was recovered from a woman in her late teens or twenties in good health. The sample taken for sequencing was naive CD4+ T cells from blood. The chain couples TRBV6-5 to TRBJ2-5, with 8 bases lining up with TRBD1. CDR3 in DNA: TGTGCCAGCAGAAGGACAGGGCAAGAGACCCAGTACTTC. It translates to CASRRTGQETQYF.